The present T cell receptor (beta chain) was sequenced within a study of shared clonotypes between healthy human individuals. Study details: Per donor, three plates held CD4 naive cells, three held CD4 memory, two held CD8 naive and one held CD8 memory. General study points: Non-shared clonotypes displayed generation probabilities falling below those of clonotypes present in all four donors.

As regards this clone: Its target is not known. With a far larger clone one base away, a read error is the likely cause.

This CDR3 comprises 13 residues. Sorted-subset replicate PCR reactions were performed with approximately 0.2 ug DNA, corresponding to roughly 30,000 T cell genomes. The protocol was immunoSEQ multiplex PCR, while the TCRdb copy is restricted to in-frame clones and leaves out a portion. The data hold approximately 1,000,000 clones, with about 80% observed a single time. The TCR was taken from a man between 18 and 35 years old in good health. Some clones in this sample may be carry-over from other donors' samples. The chain carries TRBV21-1 and TRBJ1-2; the table calls TRBD1, which could not be checked here. TRBV21-1 is labeled a pseudogene. What was sequenced was memory CD4+ T cells from PBMCs. Subset given: CD45RA-negative fraction. The CDR3 DNA is TGTGCCAGCAGCAAAGAACAGAACTATGGCTACACCTTC. This codes for CASSKEQNYGYTF.